This T cell receptor beta chain is drawn from a study of CD8 T cells in Susac syndrome. Sequencing targeted TCR beta in T cells from blood (CD8+ and CD4+). RNA amounts of about 0.5 to 1 ug underwent reverse transcription with random hexamers. Via MiXCR, TCRdb re-called the immunoSEQ multiplex PCR reads, giving one row per CDR3 protein. This sample has 180,000 or so distinct CDR3 sequences, with about 94% found just once. The CDR3 extends over 14 amino acids. V lost 0 bases to trimming and J lost 3 bases, with 8 bases between them. Germline V gives CDR1 GTSNPN, CDR2 SVGIG (reference sequence). The sample comprised CD4+ T cells from PBMCs. The clonotype comes from a human donor in good health. This rearrangement joins TRBV30 to TRBJ1-4; D unclear. The CDR3 bases are TGTGCCTGGAGTGTTAGTCGGGCTAATGAAAAACTGTTTTTT. It specifies CAWSVSRANEKLFF. Full variable domain (remainder filled in from reference TRBV30 and TRBJ1-4): SQTIHQWPATLVQPVGSPLSLECTVEGTSNPNLYWYRQAAGRGLQLLFYSVGIGQISSEVPQNLSASRPQDRQFILSSKKLLLSDSGFYLCAWSVSRANEKLFFGSGTQLSVL.